This T cell receptor (beta chain) was profiled in a study of Ad26.COV2.S vaccination and SARS-CoV-2 variants (dated by TCRdb to 2020 to 2023). Some background on the complete study: Vaccine-arm donors were drawn from COV1001, a multicentre, randomized, double-blind, placebo-controlled phase I-IIa trial of Ad26.COV2.S in healthy adults. TCRbeta repertoire sequencing served as the tool for gauging how specific and how broad the SARS-CoV-2-reactive T cell receptors were following Ad26.COV2.S vaccination. Trial participants were randomized into five groups of five, in which low-dose or high-dose Ad26.COV2.S was given once or twice, or placebo was given on both occasions. Blinding of investigators to trial group allocation was maintained during experiments and outcome assessment. Ad26.COV2.S was administered intramuscularly at 5 x 10^10 or 1 x 10^11 viral particles, either as a single shot or as two shots given 56 days apart. A total of approximately 30 samples were included in the TCR-sequenced set, comprising 19 Ad26.COV2.S vaccine recipients, 5 placebo recipients and 8 SARS-CoV-2 convalescent individuals. General conclusions and limits of the study: Spike-specific TCR breadth was higher in Ad26.COV2.S recipients than in placebo recipients (P = 0.0014). Substantial breadth of spike-specific CD8+ and CD4+ T cell responses was reported after vaccination. The study lacked the statistical power to compare responses across vaccine doses or regimens. Vaccine and placebo recipients had comparable non-spike TCR breadth, which fits with the vaccine containing only spike. The authors noted that total T cell responses may have been underestimated by the TCR breadth and depth analyses.

According to the germline V gene, CDR1 reads SGHAT and CDR2 reads FQNNGV. Trimming takes 0 bases from V and 15 bases from J, and the germline ends sit 12 bases apart. The CDR3 goes from the cysteine to the phenylalanine over 12 residues. The entry retains the CDR3 DNA only, 36 bases that are in frame from base 1. With regard to this clone: There is no known antigen for this receptor. No much larger clonotype is one base removed from it; base qualities were not supplied.

TCRbeta CDR3 regions were sequenced with the immunoSEQ Assay. After extraction, genomic DNA underwent amplification by bias-controlled multiplex PCR, followed by high-throughput sequencing. The study's processing was this. To quantify the absolute abundance of every unique TCRbeta CDR3 region, sequences were collapsed and filtered. T cell fraction was estimated by normalizing TCRbeta template counts to usable DNA, which was measured by amplifying reference genes present in all nucleated cells. Repertoire TCRs were annotated as SARS-CoV-2-specific when V gene, CDR3 amino acid sequence and J gene were exactly matched to a known reactive TCR set. The reference SARS-CoV-2 TCR set came from MIRA and was filtered for enrichment in COVID-19-positive ImmuneCODE repertoires, removing public or cross-reactive TCRs. Using the MIRA antigens, annotated TCRs were further analysed by specific ORF or by position within an ORF. Depth was the summed frequency of annotated unique rearrangements, while breadth was defined as annotated unique rearrangements over total unique productive rearrangements. Group comparisons of TCR breadth used two-sided Wilcoxon rank-sum tests. Imported from immuneACCESS, the table was reduced by TCRdb to in-frame sequences with V and J called. These copies leave out some clones; in studies compared against another copy, an unresolved V gene accounts for under half, and the cause of the remainder is not known. V and J calls and clone size are copied from that table; D and trimming were computed from the DNA. Present in this sample are nearly 400,000 clones, about 89% of which were seen just once. The ten biggest clones cover 1.5% to 2% of the sample.

The treatment or condition label of this sample denotes: roughly 19 received Ad26.COV2.S at low or high dose, single or two shots; 5 received placebo; per-sample allocation not given. For vaccine and placebo recipients, repertoires were sequenced using samples collected on day 63 after the first injection. Between 29 July and 7 August 2020, Cohort 1b enrolled some 25 adults aged 18-55 years at one site in Boston, USA. As a vaccine, Ad26.COV2.S was a replication-incompetent adenovirus type 26 vector that expressed a prefusion-stabilized SARS-CoV-2 spike protein derived from the original Wuhan strain.

The specimen comprised peripheral blood, sampled in a trial of Ad26.COV2.S vaccine versus placebo. The V gene is TRBV11-2 and the J gene is TRBJ2-1; possibly the D gene is TRBD1, per 5 matching bases. The clonotype was recovered from a person between 18 and 59 years old who received the Ad26.COV2.S COVID-19 vaccine or a placebo. Here is the DNA: TGTGCCAGCAGCTTAGATAGGGGAAATCGGTTCTTC. This sequence encodes CASSLDRGNRFF.